This section outlines one T cell receptor beta chain sequence together with its context. Its matching antigen is unknown. Read coverage stops 3 residues before the CDR3 terminus; the germline J gene supplies the remainder. V lost 7 bases, J lost 7 bases, and 14 bases stayed unmatched. CDR1 and CDR2 (germline): MRHNA, SNTAGT. This CDR3 is built from 16 residues. These data come from a study of T cells in women clearing cervical HPV infection. Study-level findings and limits: Combining TCR richness with V gene abundances gave approximately 0.84 AUC.

Repertoires were generated with immunoSEQ multiplex PCR, while TCRdb's copy carries only in-frame clones and drops some. Here the sample table reports some 20,000 clones. Sequencing was done on a sample of blood buffy coat. This sequence joins TRBV6-4 and TRBJ1-5; 9 positions match TRBD1. This clonotype was obtained from a woman between 18 and 69 years old with a cervical HPV16 infection that either progressed to CIN3+ or cleared (not recorded which). The DNA read from the CDR3 is TGTGCCAGCACCACGACTCGGGACAGGGAAGGCCAGCCC. As protein: CASTTTRDREGQP. The complete CDR3 protein is CASTTTRDREGQPQHF.